This T cell receptor beta chain was captured in a study of T cell responses to AZD1222 COVID-19 vaccine. Sequencing was performed with immunoSEQ multiplex PCR; in TCRdb, only in-frame clones are kept and a portion is missing. The repertoire consists of over 140,000 clones, with roughly 92% occurring once and the leading ten covering approximately 5.4%. From germline, CDR1 is SNHLY and CDR2 FYNNEI. Trimming took off 7 bases at V and 0 bases at J, with 7 bases between the two ends. The CDR3 is 13 amino acids. Comment on this clone: What it binds is not known.

Study observations and caveats: Without day 14 samples, only post-peak T cell repertoires were studied.

The sequences come from peripheral blood, collected on day 0 of AZD1222 vaccination. V and J are TRBV2 and TRBJ2-4; unclear D gene. The receptor was isolated from an adult in good health. The DNA for the CDR3 is TGTGCCAGCACCCTTGAAGCCAAAAACATTCAGTACTTC. The encoded protein is CASTLEAKNIQYF.